This T cell receptor beta chain was retrieved from a study of CDR3 diversity in severe acne (dated by TCRdb to between 2017 and 2020). V is cut by 5 bases and J by 6 bases, and the space between the germline ends is 12 bases. Including the terminal cysteine and phenylalanine, the CDR3 comprises 13 residues. CDR3 DNA only is kept here, 39 bases in frame from base 1. In the germline V gene, CDR1 corresponds to ENHRY and CDR2 to SYGVKD. On this clonotype itself: Its antigen is not yet known. There are no base qualities to consult, and no much larger clone falls within one base.

Receptors were amplified or captured by PCR. Instrument on record: Illumina HiSeq 2000. In-frame beta chains were kept once TCRdb had trimmed the public reads at Q25 with fastp and called clones with MiXCR. Rows are combined by CDR3 protein, so each entry shows the most common genes and DNA. The sample table shows about 86,000 distinct CDR3 sequences, and around 53% are seen once. The ten largest clones take up 13% to 15% of the sample. This chain joins TRBV10-3 to TRBJ2-3, with the D call perhaps TRBD1 or TRBD2, each one matching 5 bases. This TCR was sampled from a male donor in good health, without acne. Specimen: blood. The CDR3 region reads CAISQTGRDTQYF. The nucleotide sequence reads as follows: TGTGCCATCAGTCAAACGGGGCGTGATACGCAGTATTTT.